The rows below give T cell receptor beta chains drawn from one sample of a study of blood T cell repertoires in COVID-19. Measured with immunoSEQ multiplex PCR; TCRdb has only the in-frame clones, and not every one. Counted here are 200,000 to 300,000 clones, around four fifths occurring once; the ten biggest clones make up about 6.3%. Material: peripheral blood. The receptors come from a woman aged 55 to 70 with active or convalescent COVID-19. CDR3s include the opening cysteine and the closing phenylalanine or tryptophan.

v_call: TRBV19; cdr3_length: 14; cdr3_aa: CASSISEGNSPLHF
v_call: TRBV7-2; cdr3_length: 16; cdr3_aa: CASSRSGGRGHNEQFF
v_call: TRBV9; cdr3_length: 15; cdr3_aa: CASSVGLLDTGELFF
v_call: TRBV6-5; cdr3_length: 12; cdr3_aa: CASTTANSPLHF
v_call: TRBV2; cdr3_length: 14; cdr3_aa: CASRNRDSPYGYTF
v_call: TRBV14; cdr3_length: 16; cdr3_aa: CASSPSLAGNTGELFF
v_call: TRBV5-1; cdr3_length: 15; cdr3_aa: CASSILGQGNTEAFF
v_call: TRBV29-1; cdr3_length: 13; cdr3_aa: CSVGVARTDTQYF
v_call: TRBV29-1; cdr3_length: 13; cdr3_aa: CSGSGQGTDTQYF
v_call: TRBV5-8; cdr3_length: 16; cdr3_aa: CASSLSGTSYRETQYF
v_call: TRBV11-2; cdr3_length: 15; cdr3_aa: CASSQPRTHTGELFF
v_call: TRBV11-3; cdr3_length: 13; cdr3_aa: CASSLVPGDEQFF
v_call: TRBV2; cdr3_length: 11; cdr3_aa: CASRDNRKQYF
v_call: TRBV3-1/TRBV3-2; cdr3_length: 14; cdr3_aa: CASSQDPVLREQYF
v_call: TRBV7-9; cdr3_length: 14; cdr3_aa: CASSLIRAGNEQFF
v_call: TRBV2; cdr3_length: 15; cdr3_aa: CASRGSGGLYNEQFF
v_call: TRBV29-1; cdr3_length: 15; cdr3_aa: CSVGGAGQGQETQYF
v_call: TRBV6-5; cdr3_length: 15; cdr3_aa: CASNPGQGQFYGYTF
v_call: TRBV19; cdr3_length: 14; cdr3_aa: CASSITRSYNEQFF
v_call: TRBV9; cdr3_length: 13; cdr3_aa: CASNQGYDYGYTF
v_call: TRBV7-8; cdr3_length: 16; cdr3_aa: CASSELGVSSYNEQFF
v_call: TRBV18; cdr3_length: 14; cdr3_aa: CASSSRTGQGSQYF
v_call: TRBV11-3; cdr3_length: 14; cdr3_aa: CASSLVHTYNEQFF
v_call: TRBV11-3; cdr3_length: 17; cdr3_aa: CASSLKSSGGSTDTQYF
v_call: TRBV2; cdr3_length: 14; cdr3_aa: CASSESGYIYEQYF
v_call: TRBV2; cdr3_length: 15; cdr3_aa: CASSLDRAGYNEQFF
v_call: TRBV7-9; cdr3_length: 14; cdr3_aa: CASSLGGARNEQFF
v_call: TRBV6-5; cdr3_length: 14; cdr3_aa: CASSSNVQGNEQYF
v_call: TRBV5-8; cdr3_length: 15; cdr3_aa: CASSLLGTGNSPLHF
v_call: TRBV6-5; cdr3_length: 10; cdr3_aa: CASSGNEQFF
v_call: TRBV7-2; cdr3_length: 14; cdr3_aa: CASSLTPFNQPQHF
v_call: TRBV5-1; cdr3_length: 13; cdr3_aa: CASSPRPEDEQFF
v_call: TRBV27; cdr3_length: 15; cdr3_aa: CASSRQQGGGEKLFF
v_call: TRBV5-6; cdr3_length: 15; cdr3_aa: CASSSGTGQGDEQFF
v_call: TRBV5-1; cdr3_length: 15; cdr3_aa: CASSLNGHLNTEAFF
v_call: TRBV2; cdr3_length: 14; cdr3_aa: CASRDRARSGELFF
v_call: TRBV2; cdr3_length: 16; cdr3_aa: CASSSGTLHSNQPQHF
v_call: TRBV2; cdr3_length: 14; cdr3_aa: CASRRLGSPDTQYF
v_call: TRBV7-2; cdr3_length: 13; cdr3_aa: CASSLVSRDEQFF
v_call: TRBV5-1; cdr3_length: 14; cdr3_aa: CASAWGANTGELFF
v_call: TRBV28; cdr3_length: 17; cdr3_aa: CASSTTGFASGANVLTF
v_call: TRBV11-3; cdr3_length: 15; cdr3_aa: CASSLGREVSYEQYF
v_call: TRBV13; cdr3_length: 15; cdr3_aa: CASSLTFREGETQYF
v_call: TRBV5-1; cdr3_length: 12; cdr3_aa: CASLPGNQPQHF
v_call: TRBV27; cdr3_length: 17; cdr3_aa: CASSKQEFVPGANVLTF
v_call: TRBV10-3; cdr3_length: 11; cdr3_aa: CATLGNTEAFF
v_call: TRBV27; cdr3_length: 13; cdr3_aa: CASRDRSTGELFF
v_call: TRBV6-5; cdr3_length: 13; cdr3_aa: CASSSPGTYGYTF
v_call: TRBV10-2; cdr3_length: 16; cdr3_aa: CASGQRLAGGTDTQYF
v_call: TRBV21-1; cdr3_length: 11; cdr3_aa: CASPTGDEQYF
v_call: TRBV5-4; cdr3_length: 13; cdr3_aa: CASSRGGVYGYTF
v_call: TRBV6-6; cdr3_length: 14; cdr3_aa: CASSYHRGGTEAFF